This T cell receptor beta chain was observed in a study of T cells in Graves' hyperthyroidism and ophthalmopathy. The CDR3 contains 15 residues. Trimming at V came to 4 bases and at J to 6 bases, leaving 11 bases not matched to a gene. CDR1 is SGHNT and CDR2 is YYREEE in the germline V gene (reference sequence). This clonotype has a handful of counts. Amplification of TCR beta CDR3 regions used RNA as the template. With the HTBI primer set, the TCR CDR3 went through a first round of RT-PCR. TCRdb reanalysed the multiplex PCR reads using MiXCR and keeps one entry per CDR3 protein. The sample holds some 500,000 distinct CDR3 sequences, about 15% seen once.

The material sequenced was blood. This TCR was sampled from a woman aged 18-30 years with Graves' hyperthyroidism. The chain recombines TRBV5-4 with TRBJ1-2, with 8 bases fitting TRBD1. CDR3 amino acids: CASSPPTGRGHGYTF. Written as DNA, the CDR3 is TGTGCCAGCAGCCCACCCACGGGCAGGGGGCATGGCTACACCTTC.